This TCR beta chain was recorded in a study of T-cell reconstitution after alpha-beta-depleted transplantation in children. The TCRbeta library was prepared with unique molecular identifiers. TCRdb reanalysed the PCR reads using MiXCR and keeps one entry per CDR3 protein. Among about 420,000 distinct CDR3 sequences listed, roughly 17% were seen once. Germline CDR1 SGHDT, CDR2 YYEEEE. With V trimmed by 1 base and J by 5 bases, 3 bases remained unmatched. The CDR3 has 15 residues. Only a few counts were recorded for this clonotype. This TCR came from a boy younger than two who had a stem cell transplant for Wiskott-Aldrich syndrome, so the T cells may come from the graft donor. Material: PBMCs, mostly from graft donor cells, obtained 360 days after TCRalphabeta/CD19-depleted stem cell transplant. This rearrangement joins TRBV5-6 to TRBJ1-4; 9 nucleotides match TRBD1. CDR3 region: CASSLSGQGNEKLFF. For the CDR3, the DNA is TGTGCCAGCAGCTTGAGTGGACAGGGGAATGAAAAACTGTTTTTT.